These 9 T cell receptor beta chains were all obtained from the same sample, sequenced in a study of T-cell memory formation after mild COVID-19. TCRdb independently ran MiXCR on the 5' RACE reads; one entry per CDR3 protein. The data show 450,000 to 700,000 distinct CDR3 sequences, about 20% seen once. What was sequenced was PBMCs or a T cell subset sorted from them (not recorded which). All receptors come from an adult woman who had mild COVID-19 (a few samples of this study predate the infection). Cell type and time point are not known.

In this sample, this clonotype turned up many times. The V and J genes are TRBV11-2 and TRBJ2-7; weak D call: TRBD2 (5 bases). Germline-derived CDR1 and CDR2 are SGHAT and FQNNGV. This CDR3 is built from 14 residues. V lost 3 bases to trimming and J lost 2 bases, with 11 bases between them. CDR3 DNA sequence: TGTGCCAGCAGCTTCGGGGTCGGGGCCTACGAGCAGTACTTC. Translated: CASSFGVGAYEQYF. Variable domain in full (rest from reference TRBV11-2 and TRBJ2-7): EAGVAQSPRYKIIEKRQSVAFWCNPISGHATLYWYQQILGQGPKLLIQFQNNGVVDDSQLPKDRFSAERLKGVDSTLKIQPAKLEDSAVYLCASSFGVGAYEQYFGPGTRLTVT.

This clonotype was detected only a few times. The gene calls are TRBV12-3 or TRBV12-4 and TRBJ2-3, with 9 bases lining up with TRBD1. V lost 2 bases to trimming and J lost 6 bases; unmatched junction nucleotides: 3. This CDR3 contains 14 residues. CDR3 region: CASSLRDRVDTQYF. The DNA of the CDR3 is TGTGCCAGCAGTTTAAGGGACAGGGTTGATACGCAGTATTTT.

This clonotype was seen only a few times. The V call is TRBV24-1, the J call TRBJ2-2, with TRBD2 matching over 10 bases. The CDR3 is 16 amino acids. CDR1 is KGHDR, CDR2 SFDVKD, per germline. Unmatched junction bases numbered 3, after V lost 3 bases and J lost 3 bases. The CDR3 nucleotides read TGTGCCACCAGTGATGTTCTAGCGGGAGACACCGGGGAGCTGTTTTTT. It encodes CATSDVLAGDTGELFF.

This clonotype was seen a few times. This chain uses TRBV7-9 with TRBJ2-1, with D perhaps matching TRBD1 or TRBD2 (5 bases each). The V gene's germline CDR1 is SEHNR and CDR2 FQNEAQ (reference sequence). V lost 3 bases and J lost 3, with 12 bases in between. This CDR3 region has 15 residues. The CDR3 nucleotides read TGTGCCAGCAGCTTGGGGGACCACAACTACAATGAGCAGTTCTTC. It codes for CASSLGDHNYNEQFF.

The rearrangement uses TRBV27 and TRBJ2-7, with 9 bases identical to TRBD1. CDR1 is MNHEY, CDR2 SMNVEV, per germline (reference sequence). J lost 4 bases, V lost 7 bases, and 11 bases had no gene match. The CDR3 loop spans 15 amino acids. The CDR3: CASTPAGQGIYEQYF. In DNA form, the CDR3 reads TGTGCCAGCACCCCAGCGGGACAGGGTATTTACGAGCAGTACTTC.

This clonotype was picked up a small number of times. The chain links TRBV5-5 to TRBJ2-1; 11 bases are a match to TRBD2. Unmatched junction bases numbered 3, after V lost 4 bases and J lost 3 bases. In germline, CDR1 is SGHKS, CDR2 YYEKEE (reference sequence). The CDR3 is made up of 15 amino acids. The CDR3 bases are TGTGCCAGCAGCCGGGGACTAGCGGACTACAATGAGCAGTTCTTC. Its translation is CASSRGLADYNEQFF.

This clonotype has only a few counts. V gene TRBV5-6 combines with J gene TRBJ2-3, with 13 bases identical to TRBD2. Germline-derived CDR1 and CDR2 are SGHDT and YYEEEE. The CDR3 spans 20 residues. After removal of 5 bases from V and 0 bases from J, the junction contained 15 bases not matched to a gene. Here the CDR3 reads CASSYLGLAGAGASTDTQYF. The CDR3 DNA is TGTGCCAGCAGTTACCTCGGACTAGCGGGAGCGGGGGCTAGCACAGATACGCAGTATTTT.

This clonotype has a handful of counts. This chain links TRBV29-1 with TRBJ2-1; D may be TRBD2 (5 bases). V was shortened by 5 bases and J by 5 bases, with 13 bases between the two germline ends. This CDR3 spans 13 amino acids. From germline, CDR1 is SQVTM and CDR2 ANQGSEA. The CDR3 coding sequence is TGCAGCGTTCTCAGCGGAGAACACAATGAGCAGTTCTTC. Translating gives CSVLSGEHNEQFF.

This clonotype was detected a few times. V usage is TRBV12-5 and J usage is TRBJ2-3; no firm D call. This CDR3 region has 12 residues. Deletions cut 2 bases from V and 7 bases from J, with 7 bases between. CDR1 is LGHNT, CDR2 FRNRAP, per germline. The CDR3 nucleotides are TGTGCTAGTGGTTTGTTCGACCATACGCAGTATTTT. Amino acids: CASGLFDHTQYF.